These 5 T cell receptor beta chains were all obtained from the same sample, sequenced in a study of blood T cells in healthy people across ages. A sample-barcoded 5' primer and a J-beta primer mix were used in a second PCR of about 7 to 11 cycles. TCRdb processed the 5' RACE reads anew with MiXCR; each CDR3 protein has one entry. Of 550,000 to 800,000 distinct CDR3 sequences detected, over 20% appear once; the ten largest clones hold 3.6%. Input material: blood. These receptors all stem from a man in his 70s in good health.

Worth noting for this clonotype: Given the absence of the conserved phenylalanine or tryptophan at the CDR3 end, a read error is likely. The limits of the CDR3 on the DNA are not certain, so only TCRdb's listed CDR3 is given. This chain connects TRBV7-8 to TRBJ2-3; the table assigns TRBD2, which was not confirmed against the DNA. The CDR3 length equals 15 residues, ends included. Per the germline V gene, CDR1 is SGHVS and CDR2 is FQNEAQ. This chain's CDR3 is CASSLGGGNYYEQYL.

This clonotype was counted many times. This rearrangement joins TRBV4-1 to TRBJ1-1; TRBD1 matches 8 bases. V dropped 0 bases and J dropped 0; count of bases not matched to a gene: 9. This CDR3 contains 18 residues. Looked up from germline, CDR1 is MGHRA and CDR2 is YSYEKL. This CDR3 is CASSQDEVGQGLNTEAFF. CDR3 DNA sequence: TGCGCCAGCAGCCAAGATGAGGTAGGACAGGGTTTGAACACTGAAGCTTTCTTT.

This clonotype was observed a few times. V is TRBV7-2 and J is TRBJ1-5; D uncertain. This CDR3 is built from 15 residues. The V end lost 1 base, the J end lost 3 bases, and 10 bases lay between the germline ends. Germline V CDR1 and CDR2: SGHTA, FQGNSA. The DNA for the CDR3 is TGTGCCAGCAGCTTAGTGGCCAGAATCAATCAGCCCCAGCATTTT. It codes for CASSLVARINQPQHF.

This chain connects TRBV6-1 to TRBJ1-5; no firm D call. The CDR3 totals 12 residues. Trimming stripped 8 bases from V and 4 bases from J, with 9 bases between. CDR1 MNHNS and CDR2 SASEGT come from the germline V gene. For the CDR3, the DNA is TGTGCCAGCGAGCCGGGGAATCAGCCCCAGCATTTT. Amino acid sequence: CASEPGNQPQHF.

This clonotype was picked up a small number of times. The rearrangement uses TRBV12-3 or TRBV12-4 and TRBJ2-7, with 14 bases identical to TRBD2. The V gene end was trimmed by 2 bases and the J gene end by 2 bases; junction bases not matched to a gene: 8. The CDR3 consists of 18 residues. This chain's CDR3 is CASSLSTSGRELTYEQYF. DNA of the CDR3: TGTGCCAGCAGTTTATCGACTAGCGGGAGGGAGTTGACCTACGAGCAGTACTTC.